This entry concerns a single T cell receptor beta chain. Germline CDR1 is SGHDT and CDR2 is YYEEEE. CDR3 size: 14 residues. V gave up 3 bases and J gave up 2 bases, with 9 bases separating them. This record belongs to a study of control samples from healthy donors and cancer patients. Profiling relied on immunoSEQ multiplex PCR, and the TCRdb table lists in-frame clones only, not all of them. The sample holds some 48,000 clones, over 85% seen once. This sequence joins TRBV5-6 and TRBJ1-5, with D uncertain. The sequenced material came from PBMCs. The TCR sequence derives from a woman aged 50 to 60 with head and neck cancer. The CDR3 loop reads CASSSDGGNQPQHF. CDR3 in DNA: TGTGCCAGCAGCTCGGACGGGGGCAATCAGCCCCAGCATTTT.